One and the same sample provided the 10 T cell receptor beta chains below, sequenced in a study of vaccination and CD4 T cells after COVID-19. Time point noted: late sampling 161 to 241 days after vaccination in a few convalescent patients. Stated treatment: approximately 11-day PBMC culture with coronavirus spike peptide pools or control peptides (ViraFEST assay). For these receptors, no antigen is known. Researchers used the Oncomine TCR Beta short-read assay to sequence DNA from cultured CD4+ T cells. TCRdb analysed the PCR reads with MiXCR anew, one entry per CDR3 protein. Of about 18,000 distinct CDR3 sequences listed, approximately 45% are singletons. The material sequenced was CD4+ T cells from blood, cultured in vitro, taken about 7 months after SARS-CoV-2 vaccination. Receptor source: a human donor who had recovered from COVID-19.

The rearrangement links TRBV10-3 to TRBJ2-1, with 11 bases lining up with TRBD2. The CDR3 has 18 residues. Trimming cost V 3 bases and J 0 bases; bases outside gene matches: 7. Germline CDR1 ENHRY, CDR2 SYGVKD. The chain's CDR3 is CAISDLAGGQSSYNEQFF. CDR3 sequence (DNA): TGTGCCATCAGTGATCTAGCGGGAGGTCAAAGCTCCTACAATGAGCAGTTCTTC.

This chain joins TRBV7-8 and TRBJ1-1; unclear D gene. The CDR3 length is 14 residues. Germline assignment: CDR1 SGHVS and CDR2 FQNEAQ. Trimming removed 8 bases at V and 0 bases at J, with 13 bases between. CDR3 in DNA: TGTGCCAGCCGGCGGTTCAGCATGAACACTGAAGCTTTCTTT. Encoded protein: CASRRFSMNTEAFF.

This clonotype was counted only a few times. The chain joins TRBV7-8 to TRBJ2-3; the match to TRBD1 covers 9 bases. V lost 5 bases, J lost 1 base, and 1 base stayed unmatched. The germline CDR1 and CDR2 sequences are SGHVS and FQNEAQ. The CDR3 sequence is 14 residues long. Here the CDR3 reads CASSRQGGTDTQYF. The CDR3, as DNA: TGTGCCAGCAGCCGACAGGGGGGCACAGATACGCAGTATTTT.

The chain has TRBV24-1 and TRBJ2-7; 8 bases agree with TRBD2. The CDR3 consists of 14 residues. J lost 6 bases, V lost 4 bases, and 7 bases had no gene match. Germline-derived CDR1 and CDR2 are KGHDR and SFDVKD. The CDR3 loop reads CATSETGRAGEQYF. The CDR3 DNA reads as TGTGCCACCAGTGAAACCGGGAGGGCGGGCGAGCAGTACTTC.

The chain recombines TRBV6-1 with TRBJ2-5; TRBD1 agrees at 12 bases. Germline V gives CDR1 MNHNS, CDR2 SASEGT. CDR3 length: 14 amino acids. V was pared by 9 bases and J by 4 bases, with 6 bases of the junction left unmatched. CDR3 sequence reads: CASNRDRGRETQYF. The DNA of the CDR3 is TGTGCCAGTAACCGGGACAGGGGGCGAGAGACCCAGTACTTC.

The rearrangement links TRBV6-1 to TRBJ1-6, with no clear D. CDR1 and CDR2 (germline): MNHNS, SASEGT. V was trimmed by 11 bases and J by 6 bases, leaving 17 bases between them. This CDR3 has 14 residues. The CDR3 spells CAAQPVGINSPLHF. DNA of the CDR3: TGTGCCGCCCAACCAGTGGGGATTAATTCACCCCTCCACTTT.

The V call is TRBV20-1, the J call TRBJ2-7; 13 positions match TRBD2. The CDR3 totals 14 residues. The germline gives CDR1 DFQATT, CDR2 SNEGSKA (reference sequence). With V trimmed by 3 bases and J by 5 bases, 4 bases remained unmatched. The CDR3 nucleotides read TGCAGTGCTAGCCGGACTAGCGGGGGAGACGAGCAGTACTTC. Protein product: CSASRTSGGDEQYF.

This clonotype has just one count. J is TRBJ2-3 and V is TRBV20-1; 15 bases fit TRBD2. V was clipped by 3 bases and J by 6 bases; unmatched bases: 7. The length of the CDR3 is 16 residues. Germline V CDR1 and CDR2: DFQATT, SNEGSKA (reference sequence). The CDR3 coding sequence is TGCAGTGCTAGTTGGGGACTAGCGGGAGGAGGGGATACGCAGTATTTT. Encoded protein: CSASWGLAGGGDTQYF.

This clonotype was found a few times. J is TRBJ2-5 and V is TRBV7-3; 9 bases are shared with TRBD1. Germline V CDR1 and CDR2: SGHTA, FQGTGA. V gave up 5 bases and J gave up 0 bases; unmatched junction bases: 10. This CDR3 spans 17 amino acids. The CDR3 DNA is TGTGCCAGCAGCCCGGGACAGGGAATCACTTACCAAGAGACCCAGTACTTC. It codes for CASSPGQGITYQETQYF.

CDR3 in DNA: TGTGCCAGTAGTATCGGGGCCGTGGGGAAGTATGGCTACACCTTC. Protein product: CASSIGAVGKYGYTF. This sequence joins TRBV19 and TRBJ1-2; D is perhaps TRBD1 (5 bases). The CDR3 runs to 15 residues. Germline V gives CDR1 LNHDA, CDR2 SQIVND (reference sequence). V was cut by 3 bases and J by 5 bases, with 16 bases left in between. The full variable domain, its missing parts supplied by reference TRBV19 and TRBJ1-2, is DGGITQSPKYLFRKEGQNVTLSCEQNLNHDAMYWYRQDPGQGLRLIYYSQIVNDFQKGDIAEGYSVSREKKESFPLTVTSAQKNPTAFYLCASSIGAVGKYGYTFGSGTRLTVV.